The 22 T cell receptor beta chains given below trace back to one sample, sequenced in a study of cytomegalovirus exposure and HLA in healthy donors. Sequencing was performed with immunoSEQ multiplex PCR; in TCRdb, only in-frame clones are kept and a portion is missing. Of 200,000 to 250,000 clones detected, roughly 84% appear once; the ten largest clones hold over 12%. The sample was PBMCs. These receptors originate from a woman under 40 in good health and CMV-seropositive.

The rearrangement uses TRBV30 and TRBJ1-1; D remains unclear. The germline gives CDR1 GTSNPN, CDR2 SVGIG (reference sequence). The length of the CDR3 is 11 residues. Trimming took 4 bases from V and 7 from J, leaving 10 bases between them. CDR3 sequence (DNA): TGTGCCTGGAACGACTGGGATGAAGCTTTCTTT. This codes for CAWNDWDEAFF. The full variable domain, in which reference TRBV30 and TRBJ1-1 provide the parts outside the CDR3, is SQTIHQWPATLVQPVGSPLSLECTVEGTSNPNLYWYRQAAGRGLQLLFYSVGIGQISSEVPQNLSASRPQDRQFILSSKKLLLSDSGFYLCAWNDWDEAFFGQGTRLTVV.

This sequence joins TRBV28 and TRBJ1-1; TRBD1 matches at 9 bases. The CDR3 contains 15 residues. Germline V CDR1 and CDR2: MDHEN, SYDVKM. Losses at the gene ends were 7 bases for V and 1 base for J; bases not matched to a gene: 7. CDR3 in DNA: TGTGCCAGCACCCCACAGGGGGCAGGGAACACTGAAGCTTTCTTT. It encodes CASTPQGAGNTEAFF.

The J gene is TRBJ2-7, the V gene TRBV2; D uncertain. Trimming took 9 bases from V and 2 from J, leaving 17 bases between them. Germline CDR1 and CDR2: SNHLY and FYNNEI. CDR3 size: 14 residues. The CDR3 nucleotides read TGTGCCAGTGCACCGAATACGGTCACCTACGAGCAGTACTTC. Translated, it gives CASAPNTVTYEQYF.

This chain uses TRBV10-3 with TRBJ2-7; 9 positions match TRBD2. The V gene end was trimmed by 6 bases and the J gene end by 0 bases; junction bases not matched to a gene: 9. The CDR3 totals 16 residues. Germline CDR1 reads ENHRY; CDR2 reads SYGVKD. In DNA form, the CDR3 reads TGTGCCATCAGGATTTCGACTAGCGGAAGCTCCTACGAGCAGTACTTC. Amino acids: CAIRISTSGSSYEQYF.

The J gene is TRBJ2-7, the V gene TRBV28, with 8 bases aligning to TRBD2. CDR1 MDHEN and CDR2 SYDVKM come from the germline V gene. This CDR3 contains 14 residues. Trimming cost V 5 bases and J 4 bases; bases outside gene matches: 7. For the CDR3, the DNA is TGTGCCAGCAGTATCGGGAGGGCCAGGTACGAGCAGTACTTC. The encoded protein is CASSIGRARYEQYF.

This chain links TRBV29-1 with TRBJ2-1; D is possibly TRBD1 (6 bases). The CDR3 runs to 12 residues. Germline V lookup: CDR1 SQVTM, CDR2 ANQGSEA. Trimming removed 6 bases at V and 9 bases at J, with 15 bases between. The CDR3 is CSVGRQVGEQFF. The CDR3 nucleotides are TGCAGCGTCGGGCGACAGGTGGGTGAGCAGTTCTTC.

The genes are TRBV14 and TRBJ2-7; 10 positions agree with TRBD2. The CDR3 contains 16 residues. CDR1 is SGHDN, CDR2 FVKESK, per germline. The V segment lost 4 bases and the J segment 3 bases; nucleotides outside the gene matches: 9. The chain's CDR3 is CASSPNLSGRVYEQYF. DNA of the CDR3: TGTGCCAGCAGCCCAAACTTAAGCGGGAGGGTCTACGAGCAGTACTTC.

This chain uses TRBV29-1 with TRBJ1-2; D remains ambiguous. The CDR3 is 13 residues long. V was shortened by 2 bases and J by 4 bases, with 11 bases between the two germline ends. CDR1 is SQVTM, CDR2 ANQGSEA, per germline. The CDR3: CSVENRVPYGYTF. The CDR3 bases are TGCAGCGTTGAAAATCGGGTACCCTATGGCTACACCTTC.

With respect to this clone: Additional DNA sequences in this sample encode the identical CDR3. This chain connects TRBV27 to TRBJ2-7, with 9 nucleotides matching TRBD1. CDR3 length: 14 residues. V shed 6 bases, J shed 5 bases, and the junction held 8 bases outside the gene matches. Germline V gene lookup returns CDR1 MNHEY and CDR2 SMNVEV (reference sequence). CDR3 nucleotides: TGTGCCAGCAGCTCCCCGGGACAGGGAGACGAGCAGTACTTC. Protein sequence: CASSSPGQGDEQYF.

The J gene is TRBJ1-2, the V gene TRBV29-1, with 8 nucleotides matching TRBD1. Germline CDR1 SQVTM, CDR2 ANQGSEA. J gave up 8 bases and V 5 bases, and 13 bases lay outside the gene matches. The CDR3 runs 14 residues. CDR3 loop: CSVLRPGGSWGYTF. In DNA, the CDR3 is TGCAGCGTTCTTCGGCCAGGGGGCTCTTGGGGCTACACCTTC.

The chain employs TRBV5-6 and TRBJ2-5; D gene ambiguous. The CDR3 consists of 15 residues. Germline CDR1 is SGHDT and CDR2 is YYEEEE. Trimming removed 0 bases from V and 5 bases from J, with 14 bases in between. The CDR3 DNA reads TGTGCCAGCAGCTTGGAGTCGGCCCTCGCGGAGACCCAGTACTTC. Amino acid sequence: CASSLESALAETQYF.

This clone was picked up a small number of times. The V and J genes are TRBV27 and TRBJ1-2; 8 nucleotides align to TRBD1. This CDR3 spans 14 amino acids. Trimming took 5 bases from V and 4 from J; bases not matched to a gene: 6. The germline V gene has CDR1 MNHEY and CDR2 SMNVEV (reference sequence). CDR3 sequence: CASSVNRGAYGYTF. CDR3 coding DNA: TGTGCCAGCAGTGTGAACAGGGGGGCCTATGGCTACACCTTC.

The rearrangement joins TRBV2 to TRBJ1-2; D is uncertain. The CDR3 runs to 11 residues. The ends were cut back, 8 bases at V and 9 bases at J, with 13 bases in the middle. Looked up from germline, CDR1 is SNHLY and CDR2 is FYNNEI. CDR3 in DNA: TGTGCCAGCGGAATACATCGAAGCTACACCTTC. It specifies CASGIHRSYTF.

The chain is built from TRBV6-1 and TRBJ2-7; D unclear. Germline V CDR1 and CDR2: MNHNS, SASEGT. Trimming removed 4 bases at V and 2 bases at J, with 6 bases between. The CDR3 consists of 12 residues. CDR3 in amino acids: CASSADTYEQYF. The CDR3, as DNA: TGTGCCAGCAGTGCAGACACCTACGAGCAGTACTTC.

The chain couples TRBV11-3 to TRBJ2-2; D is uncertain. V lost 5 bases, J lost 5 bases, and 9 bases lay in between. The CDR3 extends over 13 amino acids. CDR1 is SGHNT, CDR2 YENEEA, per germline. CDR3 residues: CASSQPITGELFF. DNA of the CDR3: TGTGCCAGCAGCCAACCGATAACCGGGGAGCTGTTTTTT. Combining the CDR3 with reference TRBV11-3 and TRBJ2-2 gives the whole variable domain EAGVVQSPRYKIIEKKQPVAFWCNPISGHNTLYWYLQNLGQGPELLIRYENEEAVDDSQLPKDRFSAERLKGVDSTLKIQPAELGDSAVYLCASSQPITGELFFGEGSRLTVL.

The chain is built from TRBV2 and TRBJ1-2, with 10 bases matching TRBD1. Trimming at V came to 6 bases and at J to 1 base, leaving 5 bases not matched to a gene. CDR1 is SNHLY and CDR2 is FYNNEI in the germline V gene. CDR3 length: 15 residues. For the CDR3, the DNA is TGTGCCAGCAGCAGACAGGGGGCGGTTAACTATGGCTACACCTTC. Translating gives CASSRQGAVNYGYTF.

This chain connects TRBV9 to TRBJ1-1, with TRBD1 matching 8 bases. CDR1 and CDR2 from the germline V gene are SGDLS and YYNGEE. The CDR3 covers 17 residues. V lost 0 bases, J lost 4 bases, and 11 bases stayed unmatched. The CDR3 here is CASSVARDRGSGTEAFF. The CDR3 DNA reads TGTGCCAGCAGCGTAGCTAGAGACAGGGGCTCGGGCACTGAAGCTTTCTTT.

V and J are TRBV5-1 and TRBJ1-4; a weak D match, TRBD1 (6 bases). Between the trimmed V and J ends, which lost 3 bases and 1 base, there was a span of 13 bases. Germline-derived CDR1 and CDR2 are SGHRS and YFSETQ. The length of the CDR3 is 16 residues. The CDR3: CASSWTATETNEKLFF. CDR3 DNA sequence: TGCGCCAGCAGCTGGACAGCCACCGAAACTAATGAAAAACTGTTTTTT.

This sequence joins TRBV15 and TRBJ1-4, with D hard to call. The CDR3 covers 13 residues. Trimming left V 1 base short and J 8 bases short, with 8 bases between. The germline gives CDR1 LNHNV, CDR2 YYDKDF (reference sequence). DNA of the CDR3: TGTGCCACCAGCAGAGGGAGTGGGGAAAAACTGTTTTTT. The encoded protein is CATSRGSGEKLFF.

The chain employs TRBV20-1 and TRBJ2-7, with D possibly matching TRBD2 (5 bases). The CDR3 totals 11 residues. Looked up from germline, CDR1 is DFQATT and CDR2 is SNEGSKA (reference sequence). Trimming cost V 3 bases and J 4 bases, with 7 bases left between them. Here the CDR3 DNA reads TGCAGTGCTAGTGAGGGATACGAGCAGTACTTC. It is translated as CSASEGYEQYF.

The rearrangement joins TRBV6-1 to TRBJ2-7; 12 positions match TRBD2. CDR1 and CDR2 (germline): MNHNS, SASEGT. This CDR3 contains 15 residues. Losses at the gene ends were 8 bases for V and 1 base for J; bases not matched to a gene: 6. CDR3 DNA: TGTGCCAGCCGATCGACTAGCGGGAGATCCTACGAGCAGTACTTC. This codes for CASRSTSGRSYEQYF.

This clone was counted once. This sequence joins TRBV7-9 and TRBJ2-5; TRBD2 matches at 8 bases. CDR3 length: 11 amino acids. J was trimmed by 9 bases and V by 5 bases; bases with no gene match: 2. Germline CDR1 and CDR2: SEHNR and FQNEAQ (reference sequence). The CDR3: CASSPGRAQYF. As DNA, the CDR3 is TGTGCCAGCAGCCCCGGGAGGGCCCAGTACTTC.